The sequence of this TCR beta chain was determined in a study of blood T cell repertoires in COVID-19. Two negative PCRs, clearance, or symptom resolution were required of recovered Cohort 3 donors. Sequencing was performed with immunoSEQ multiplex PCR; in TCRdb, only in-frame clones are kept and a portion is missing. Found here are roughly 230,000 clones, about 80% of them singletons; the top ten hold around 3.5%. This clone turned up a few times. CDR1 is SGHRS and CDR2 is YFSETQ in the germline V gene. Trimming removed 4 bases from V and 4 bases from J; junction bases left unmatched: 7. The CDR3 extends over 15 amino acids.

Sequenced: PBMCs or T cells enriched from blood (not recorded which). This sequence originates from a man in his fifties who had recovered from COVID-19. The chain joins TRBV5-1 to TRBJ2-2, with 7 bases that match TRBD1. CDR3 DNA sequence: TGCGCCAGCAGCCGGGACAGCTATCTCACCGGGGAGCTGTTTTTT. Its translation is CASSRDSYLTGELFF.